The 3 T cell receptor beta chains reported below all come from one sample, sequenced in a study of T cell changes during pregnancy in multiple sclerosis. Here immunoSEQ multiplex PCR was the method, and the copy in TCRdb shows in-frame clones only, minus some. The sample holds 65,000 to 85,000 clones, around 90% seen once. The sample consisted of peripheral blood, taken after pregnancy. These receptors were obtained from a female donor in good health, enrolled as a control in a pregnancy study.

This clone was counted a single time. The V and J genes are TRBV2 and TRBJ2-1, with TRBD2 identical over 9 bases. This CDR3 spans 15 amino acids. Germline trimming cut 6 bases from V and 8 bases from J; bases unmatched to any gene: 11. Germline V gene lookup returns CDR1 SNHLY and CDR2 FYNNEI. The CDR3 DNA reads as TGTGCCAGCAGCGTTCTAGCGGGAAAGGGCGATGAGCAGTTCTTC. It is translated as CASSVLAGKGDEQFF.

J is TRBJ1-2 and V is TRBV6-6, with D unresolved. The CDR3 is made up of 12 amino acids. Per germline, CDR1 MNHNY and CDR2 SVGAGI (reference sequence). Trimming took 7 bases from V and 4 from J, leaving 10 bases between them. CDR3 sequence: CASTRGPYGYTF. The CDR3 nucleotides read TGTGCCAGCACCCGGGGTCCCTATGGCTACACCTTC.

CDR3 sequence: CASRGTHNTEAFF. The CDR3 bases are TGTGCCAGCAGGGGGACACACAACACTGAAGCTTTCTTT. The gene calls are TRBV6-1 and TRBJ1-1; possible D gene TRBD1, 6 bases. CDR1 MNHNS and CDR2 SASEGT come from the germline V gene. The V and J ends lost 6 bases and 2 bases respectively, with 10 bases between them. The CDR3 spans 13 residues.